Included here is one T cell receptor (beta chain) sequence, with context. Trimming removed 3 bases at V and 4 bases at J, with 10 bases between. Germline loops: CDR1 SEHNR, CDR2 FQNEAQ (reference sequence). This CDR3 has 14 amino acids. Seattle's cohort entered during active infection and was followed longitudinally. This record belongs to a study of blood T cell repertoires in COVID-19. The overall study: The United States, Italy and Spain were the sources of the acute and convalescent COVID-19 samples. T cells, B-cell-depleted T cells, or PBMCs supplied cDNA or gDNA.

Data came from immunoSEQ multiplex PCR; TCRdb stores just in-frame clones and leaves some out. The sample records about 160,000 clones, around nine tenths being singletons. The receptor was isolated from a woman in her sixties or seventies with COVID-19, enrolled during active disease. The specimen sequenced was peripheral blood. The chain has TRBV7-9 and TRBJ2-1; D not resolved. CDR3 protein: CASSFAEAYNEQFF. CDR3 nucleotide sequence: TGTGCCAGCAGCTTCGCGGAAGCATACAATGAGCAGTTCTTC.